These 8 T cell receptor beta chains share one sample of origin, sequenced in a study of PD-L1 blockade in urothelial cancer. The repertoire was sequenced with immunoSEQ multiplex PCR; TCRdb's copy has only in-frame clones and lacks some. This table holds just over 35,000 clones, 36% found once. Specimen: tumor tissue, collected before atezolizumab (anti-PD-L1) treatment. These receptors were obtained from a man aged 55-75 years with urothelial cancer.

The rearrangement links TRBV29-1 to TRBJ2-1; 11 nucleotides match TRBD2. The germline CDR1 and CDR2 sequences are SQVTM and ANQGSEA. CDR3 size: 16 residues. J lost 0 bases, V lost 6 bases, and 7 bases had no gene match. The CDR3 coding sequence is TGCAGCGTCTTGACTAGCGGGATCGGCTCCTACAATGAGCAGTTCTTC. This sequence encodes CSVLTSGIGSYNEQFF.

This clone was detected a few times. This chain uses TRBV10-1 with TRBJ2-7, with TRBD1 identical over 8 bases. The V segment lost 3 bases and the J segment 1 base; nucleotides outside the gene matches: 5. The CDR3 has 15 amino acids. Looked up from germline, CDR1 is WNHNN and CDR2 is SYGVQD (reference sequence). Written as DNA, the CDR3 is TGCGCCAGCAGTGAAGGGACAGGCGCATCCTACGAGCAGTACTTC. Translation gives CASSEGTGASYEQYF.

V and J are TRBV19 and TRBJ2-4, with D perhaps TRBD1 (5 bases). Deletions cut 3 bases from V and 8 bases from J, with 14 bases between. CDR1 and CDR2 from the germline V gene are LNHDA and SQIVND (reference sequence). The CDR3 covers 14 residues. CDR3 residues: CASSIRGLADIQYF. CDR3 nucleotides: TGTGCCAGTAGTATTAGGGGATTAGCCGACATTCAGTACTTC.

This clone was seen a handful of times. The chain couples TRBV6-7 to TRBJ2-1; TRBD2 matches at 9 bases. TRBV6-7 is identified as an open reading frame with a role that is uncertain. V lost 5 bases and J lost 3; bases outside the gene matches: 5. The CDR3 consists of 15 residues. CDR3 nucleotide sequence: TGTGCCAGCAGTCGAGCGGGAGGCAGCTACAATGAGCAGTTCTTC. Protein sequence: CASSRAGGSYNEQFF.

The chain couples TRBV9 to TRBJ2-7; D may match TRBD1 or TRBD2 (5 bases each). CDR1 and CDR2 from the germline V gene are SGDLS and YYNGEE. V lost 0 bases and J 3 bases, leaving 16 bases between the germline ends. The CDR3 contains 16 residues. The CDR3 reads CASSVGVRGRDYEQYF. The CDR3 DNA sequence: TGTGCCAGCAGCGTAGGGGTGAGGGGTAGGGACTACGAGCAGTACTTC.

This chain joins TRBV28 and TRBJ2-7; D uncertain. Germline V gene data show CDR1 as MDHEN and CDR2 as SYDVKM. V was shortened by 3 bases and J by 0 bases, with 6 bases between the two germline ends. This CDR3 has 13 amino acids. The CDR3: CASSFPSSYEQYF. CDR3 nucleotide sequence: TGTGCCAGCAGTTTCCCCAGCTCCTACGAGCAGTACTTC.

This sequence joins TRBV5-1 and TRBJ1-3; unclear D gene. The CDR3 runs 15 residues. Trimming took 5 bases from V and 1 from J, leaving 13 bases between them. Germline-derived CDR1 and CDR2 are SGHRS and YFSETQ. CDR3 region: CASRRIEGSGNTIYF. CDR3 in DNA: TGCGCCAGCAGGAGGATCGAGGGTTCTGGAAACACCATATATTTT. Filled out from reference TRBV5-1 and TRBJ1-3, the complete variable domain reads KAGVTQTPRYLIKTRGQQVTLSCSPISGHRSVSWYQQTPGQGLQFLFEYFSETQRNKGNFPGRFSGRQFSNSRSEMNVSTLELGDSALYLCASRRIEGSGNTIYFGEGSWLTVV.

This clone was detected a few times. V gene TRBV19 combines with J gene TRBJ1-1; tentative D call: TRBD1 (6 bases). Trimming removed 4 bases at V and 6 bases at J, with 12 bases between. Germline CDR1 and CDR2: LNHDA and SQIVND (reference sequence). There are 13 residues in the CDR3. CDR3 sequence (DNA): TGTGCCAGTAGTAATCAAAGGGGGGCTGAAGCTTTCTTT. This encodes CASSNQRGAEAFF. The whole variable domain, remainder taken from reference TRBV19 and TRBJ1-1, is DGGITQSPKYLFRKEGQNVTLSCEQNLNHDAMYWYRQDPGQGLRLIYYSQIVNDFQKGDIAEGYSVSREKKESFPLTVTSAQKNPTAFYLCASSNQRGAEAFFGQGTRLTVV.